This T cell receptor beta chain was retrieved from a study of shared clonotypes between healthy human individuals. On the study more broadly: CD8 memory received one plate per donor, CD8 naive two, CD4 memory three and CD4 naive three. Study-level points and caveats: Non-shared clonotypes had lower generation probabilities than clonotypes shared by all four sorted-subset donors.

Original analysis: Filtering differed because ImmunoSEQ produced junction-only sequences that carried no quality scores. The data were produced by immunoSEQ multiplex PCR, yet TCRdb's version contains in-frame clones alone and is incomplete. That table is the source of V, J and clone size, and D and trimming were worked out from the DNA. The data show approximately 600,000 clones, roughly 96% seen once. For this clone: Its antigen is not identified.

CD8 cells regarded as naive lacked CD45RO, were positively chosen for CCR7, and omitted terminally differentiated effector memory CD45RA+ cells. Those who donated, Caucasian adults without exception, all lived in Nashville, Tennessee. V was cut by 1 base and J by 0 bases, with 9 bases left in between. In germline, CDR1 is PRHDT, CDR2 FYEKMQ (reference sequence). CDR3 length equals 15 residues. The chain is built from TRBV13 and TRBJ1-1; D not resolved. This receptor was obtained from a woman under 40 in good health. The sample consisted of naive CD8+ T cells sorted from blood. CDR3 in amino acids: CASSLAGIMNTEAFF. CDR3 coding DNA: TGTGCCAGCAGCTTAGCCGGAATCATGAACACTGAAGCTTTCTTT.